This T cell receptor (beta chain) was identified in a study of blood T cell repertoires in COVID-19. The overall study: Specimens from acute and convalescent COVID-19 originated in the United States, Italy and Spain. PBMCs, B-cell-depleted T cells, or T cells provided the cDNA or gDNA that made up the material.

Profiled with immunoSEQ multiplex PCR; TCRdb holds only in-frame clones, not every one. The sample records fewer than 250,000 clones, 80% to 90% being singletons. This CDR3 comprises 18 residues. V shed 7 bases, J shed 0 bases, and the junction held 10 bases outside the gene matches. CDR1 LNHDA and CDR2 SQIVND come from the germline V gene (reference sequence). This TCR came from a human donor in a cohort sampled during active COVID-19. Sample: peripheral blood. V is TRBV19 and J is TRBJ2-1, with 12 bases matching TRBD2. DNA for the CDR3: TGTGCCAGTAAACCCCAACGGACTAGCGGGGACTCCTACAATGAGCAGTTCTTC. Translating it yields CASKPQRTSGDSYNEQFF. Based on the CDR3 plus reference TRBV19 and TRBJ2-1, the full variable domain is DGGITQSPKYLFRKEGQNVTLSCEQNLNHDAMYWYRQDPGQGLRLIYYSQIVNDFQKGDIAEGYSVSREKKESFPLTVTSAQKNPTAFYLCASKPQRTSGDSYNEQFFGPGTRLTVL.